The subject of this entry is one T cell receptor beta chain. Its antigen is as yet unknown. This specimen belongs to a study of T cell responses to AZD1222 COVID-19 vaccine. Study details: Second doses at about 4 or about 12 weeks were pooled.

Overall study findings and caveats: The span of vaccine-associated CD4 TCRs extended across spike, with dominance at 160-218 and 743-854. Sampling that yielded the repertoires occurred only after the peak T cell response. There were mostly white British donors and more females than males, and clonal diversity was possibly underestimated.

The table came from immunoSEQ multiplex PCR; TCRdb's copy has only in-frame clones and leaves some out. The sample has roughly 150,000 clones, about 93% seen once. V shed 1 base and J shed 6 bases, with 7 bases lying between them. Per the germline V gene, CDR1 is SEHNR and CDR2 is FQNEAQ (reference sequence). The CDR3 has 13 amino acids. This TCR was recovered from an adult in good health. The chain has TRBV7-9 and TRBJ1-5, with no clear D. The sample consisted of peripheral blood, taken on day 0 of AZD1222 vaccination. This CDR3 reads CASSLDGSQPQHF. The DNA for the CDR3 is TGTGCCAGCAGCTTAGATGGTAGTCAGCCCCAGCATTTT. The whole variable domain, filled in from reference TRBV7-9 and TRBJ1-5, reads DTGVSQNPRHKITKRGQNVTFRCDPISEHNRLYWYRQTLGQGPEFLTYFQNEAQLEKSRLLSDRFSAERPKGSFSTLEIQRTEQGDSAMYLCASSLDGSQPQHFGDGTRLSIL.